A single sample gave rise to the 28 T cell receptor beta chains below, sequenced in a study of cytomegalovirus exposure and HLA in healthy donors. The PCR employed 60 Vbeta primers together with 13 Jbeta primers. The table came from immunoSEQ multiplex PCR; TCRdb's copy has only in-frame clones and leaves some out. The data show more than 90,000 clones, 80% to 85% seen once. The sequenced sample was PBMCs. The source of these receptors is a woman aged 70-85 years in good health and CMV-seropositive.

The rearrangement links TRBV15 to TRBJ1-2; D is undetermined. V lost 1 base to trimming and J lost 8 bases, with 26 bases between them. The V gene's germline CDR1 is LNHNV and CDR2 YYDKDF (reference sequence). This CDR3 is built from 18 residues. The CDR3 DNA reads TGTGCCACCAGCAGAGGAGGGATCGACGCATTGGCGGATAACGGCTACACCTTC. It codes for CATSRGGIDALADNGYTF.

The chain is built from TRBV7-3 and TRBJ2-5; D is possibly TRBD2 (6 bases). The germline V gene has CDR1 SGHTA and CDR2 FQGTGA. This CDR3 contains 14 residues. V was trimmed by 4 bases and J by 5 bases, leaving 14 bases between them. DNA of the CDR3: TGTGCCAGCAGCTCCCACGGGAGAGAGGAGACCCAGTACTTC. This sequence encodes CASSSHGREETQYF.

This clone turned up a few times. J is TRBJ1-4 and V is TRBV18; D gene ambiguous. V lost 2 bases to trimming and J lost 7 bases, with 8 bases between them. This CDR3 comprises 13 residues. The V gene's germline CDR1 is KGHSH and CDR2 LQKENI. The CDR3 spells CASSPEILEKLFF. In DNA, the CDR3 is TGTGCCAGCTCACCAGAGATTCTTGAAAAACTGTTTTTT.

The chain has TRBV7-2 and TRBJ2-3; D is perhaps TRBD1 (6 bases). Trimming shortened V by 2 bases and J by 0 bases, and 15 bases separated the two germline ends. Germline V gene data show CDR1 as SGHTA and CDR2 as FQGNSA. The CDR3 contains 17 residues. The CDR3 DNA sequence: TGTGCCAGCAGCTTAATGGGGGCGCCGAAAAGCACAGATACGCAGTATTTT. It translates to CASSLMGAPKSTDTQYF.

This chain connects TRBV2 to TRBJ2-7, with 11 nucleotides matching TRBD2. This CDR3 has 14 residues. Germline trimming cut 6 bases from V and 0 bases from J; bases unmatched to any gene: 1. The germline V gene has CDR1 SNHLY and CDR2 FYNNEI. This chain's CDR3 is CASRGTSGSYEQYF. The CDR3 bases are TGTGCCAGCAGAGGGACTAGCGGCTCCTACGAGCAGTACTTC.

The chain joins TRBV25-1 to TRBJ1-1, with D possibly matching TRBD1 (6 bases). Trimming took off 4 bases at V and 2 bases at J, with 14 bases between the two ends. Germline CDR1 is MGHDK and CDR2 is SYGVNS. This CDR3 spans 15 amino acids. CDR3 region: CASSAYRDINTEAFF. DNA of the CDR3: TGTGCCAGCAGTGCCTACAGGGATATTAACACTGAAGCTTTCTTT.

J is TRBJ2-3 and V is TRBV7-9, with 12 bases matching TRBD2. V shed 5 bases, J shed 2 bases, and the junction held 8 bases outside the gene matches. This CDR3 is 17 amino acids long. Germline lookup yields CDR1 SEHNR and CDR2 FQNEAQ (reference sequence). CDR3 in amino acids: CASSGIGLAGYTDTQYF. The CDR3 DNA reads as TGTGCCAGCAGCGGGATCGGACTAGCGGGGTACACAGATACGCAGTATTTT.

The chain links TRBV18 to TRBJ2-7; 8 bases align to TRBD2. V was pared by 3 bases and J by 2 bases, with 6 bases of the junction left unmatched. There are 15 residues in the CDR3. Germline V gives CDR1 KGHSH, CDR2 LQKENI. The CDR3 bases are TGTGCCAGCTCACCCGGACTAGCAGGACCCTACGAGCAGTACTTC. This translates into CASSPGLAGPYEQYF.

CDR3 sequence: CASSASGLVNTGELFF. The CDR3 DNA sequence: TGTGCCAGCAGTGCGTCGGGACTGGTGAACACCGGGGAGCTGTTTTTT. V is TRBV2 and J is TRBJ2-2; D might be TRBD2 (6 bases). CDR1 is SNHLY, CDR2 FYNNEI, per germline. V lost 4 bases and J 1 base, leaving 13 bases between the germline ends. CDR3 length: 16 residues. Full variable domain (rest looked up from reference TRBV2 and TRBJ2-2): EPEVTQTPSHQVTQMGQEVILRCVPISNHLYFYWYRQILGQKVEFLVSFYNNEISEKSEIFDDQFSVERPDGSNFTLKIRSTKLEDSAMYFCASSASGLVNTGELFFGEGSRLTVL.

The J gene is TRBJ2-5, the V gene TRBV28; 7 bases are shared with TRBD2. The J call may be in error: the DNA end matches TRBJ2-7 better. Germline V gene sequence: CDR1 MDHEN, CDR2 SYDVKM. The CDR3 has 14 amino acids. CDR3 sequence (DNA): TGTGCCAGCAGTTTCTCTAGCGGATTCTACGAGCAGTACTTC. Amino acids: CASSFSSGFYEQYF.

The CDR3 DNA reads as TGCGCCAGCAGCTGGACTAGCGATACGAGCTCCTACAATGAGCAGTTCTTC. It is translated as CASSWTSDTSSYNEQFF. This chain connects TRBV5-1 to TRBJ2-1, with 9 bases that match TRBD2. CDR1 and CDR2 from the germline V gene are SGHRS and YFSETQ. The length of the CDR3 is 17 residues. V shed 3 bases and J 0 bases; nucleotides not matched to a gene: 7.

CDR3 in amino acids: CASSQDVGPYNEQFF. CDR3 in DNA: TGCGCCAGCAGCCAAGATGTGGGCCCTTACAATGAGCAGTTCTTC. This chain connects TRBV4-3 to TRBJ2-1; D is ambiguous. Trimming pared 0 bases from V and 4 bases from J, leaving 10 bases between. Germline V gene data show CDR1 as LGHNA and CDR2 as YSLEER. The CDR3 length is 15 residues.

The V gene is TRBV6-5, the J gene TRBJ2-5; TRBD2 matches 9 bases. The CDR3 is made up of 16 amino acids. Per germline, CDR1 MNHEY and CDR2 SVGAGI. Unmatched junction bases numbered 11, after V lost 4 bases and J lost 5 bases. CDR3 bases: TGTGCCAGCAGTTCTGACCTACTAGCGGGTTCGGAGACCCAGTACTTC. Amino acids: CASSSDLLAGSETQYF.

The CDR3 bases are TGTGCCAGCAGCCCCGACACTAGAGACTCTAGCACAGATACGCAGTATTTT. It translates to CASSPDTRDSSTDTQYF. V gene TRBV7-2 combines with J gene TRBJ2-3, with D perhaps matching TRBD2 (5 bases). The CDR3 covers 17 residues. CDR1 SGHTA and CDR2 FQGNSA come from the germline V gene. Trimming pared 5 bases from V and 0 bases from J, leaving 18 bases between.

The CDR3 coding sequence is TGTGCCCTAGGTTCTGGGGCCAACGTCCTGACTTTC. Translated: CALGSGANVLTF. The chain has TRBV30 and TRBJ2-6; D not resolved. Looked up from germline, CDR1 is GTSNPN and CDR2 is SVGIG (reference sequence). The CDR3 has 12 residues. V dropped 8 bases and J dropped 1 base, with 6 bases sitting between them.

This clone is medium-sized. The chain recombines TRBV6-4 with TRBJ2-2; 8 nucleotides line up with TRBD1. After removal of 0 bases from V and 1 base from J, the junction contained 1 base not matched to a gene. The germline V gene encodes CDR1 MRHNA and CDR2 SNTAGT. This CDR3 has 16 amino acids. Here the CDR3 DNA reads TGTGCCAGCAGTGACTCCGGGACAGGGAACACCGGGGAGCTGTTTTTT. This codes for CASSDSGTGNTGELFF.

V and J are TRBV6-1 and TRBJ2-5; D not certain. This CDR3 region has 10 residues. Trimming removed 6 bases at V and 4 bases at J, with 3 bases between. CDR1 and CDR2 from the germline V gene are MNHNS and SASEGT. CDR3 sequence: CASSLETQYF. CDR3 coding DNA: TGTGCCAGCAGCCTAGAGACCCAGTACTTC.

The chain recombines TRBV7-6 with TRBJ2-1; D possibly corresponds to TRBD1 (5 bases). The V end lost 5 bases, the J end lost 6 bases, and 8 bases lay between the germline ends. Per the germline V gene, CDR1 is SGHVS and CDR2 is FNYEAQ. CDR3 length: 12 residues. CDR3 loop: CASSSQGNEQFF. CDR3 nucleotide sequence: TGTGCCAGCAGCAGTCAGGGCAATGAGCAGTTCTTC.

The rearrangement joins TRBV4-2 to TRBJ1-2, with a tentative D call TRBD1 (5 bases). Germline V gene sequence: CDR1 LGHNA, CDR2 YNFKEQ. There are 13 residues in the CDR3. The V gene lost 0 bases and the J gene lost 8 bases, with 10 bases spanning the gap. The DNA of the CDR3 is TGTGCCAGCAGCCAAGATCGGACAAACGGCTACACCTTC. Encoded protein: CASSQDRTNGYTF.

The genes are TRBV4-2 and TRBJ2-2; 13 nucleotides line up with TRBD2. This CDR3 is built from 19 residues. CDR1 LGHNA and CDR2 YNFKEQ come from the germline V gene. Losses at the gene ends were 2 bases for V and 0 bases for J; bases not matched to a gene: 6. The CDR3 loop reads CASSQPGTSGVSNTGELFF. In nucleotides, the CDR3 is TGTGCCAGCAGCCAACCTGGGACTAGCGGGGTCTCGAACACCGGGGAGCTGTTTTTT.

This chain uses TRBV19 with TRBJ2-2; D may be TRBD2 (5 bases). From germline, CDR1 is LNHDA and CDR2 SQIVND (reference sequence). V was trimmed by 6 bases and J by 1 base, leaving 15 bases between them. The CDR3 is 16 residues long. As DNA, the CDR3 is TGTGCCAGTAGCCCAGGAGGCAAGGGGAACACCGGGGAGCTGTTTTTT. Translated: CASSPGGKGNTGELFF.

This rearrangement joins TRBV19 to TRBJ2-5, with TRBD2 matching over 8 bases. Germline V gene lookup returns CDR1 LNHDA and CDR2 SQIVND (reference sequence). There are 13 residues in the CDR3. Trimming took 3 bases from V and 4 from J; bases not matched to a gene: 1. CDR3 nucleotide sequence: TGTGCCAGTAGTATCCTAGCGGGAGAGACCCAGTACTTC. Protein sequence: CASSILAGETQYF.

The rearrangement uses TRBV9 and TRBJ2-3; D perhaps matches TRBD2 (6 bases). CDR1 SGDLS and CDR2 YYNGEE come from the germline V gene. CDR3 length equals 15 residues. V was clipped by 4 bases and J by 1 base, with 13 bases between them. Here the CDR3 DNA reads TGTGCCAGCAGCATTCGGGAGCTCCGCACAGATACGCAGTATTTT. It is translated as CASSIRELRTDTQYF.

The genes are TRBV19 and TRBJ1-5; TRBD1 aligns across 8 bases. V shed 8 bases and J 0 bases; nucleotides not matched to a gene: 18. The length of the CDR3 is 19 residues. CDR1 and CDR2 (germline): LNHDA, SQIVND (reference sequence). The CDR3 protein is CASPPPRTGNKNSNQPQHF. The CDR3 region has the DNA TGTGCCAGTCCTCCCCCGCGGACAGGGAATAAGAATAGCAATCAGCCCCAGCATTTT. Drawing the rest from reference TRBV19 and TRBJ1-5, the complete variable domain is DGGITQSPKYLFRKEGQNVTLSCEQNLNHDAMYWYRQDPGQGLRLIYYSQIVNDFQKGDIAEGYSVSREKKESFPLTVTSAQKNPTAFYLCASPPPRTGNKNSNQPQHFGDGTRLSIL.

This clone was observed once. The chain combines TRBV7-2 with TRBJ2-3, with 8 nucleotides matching TRBD2. V lost 5 bases, J lost 4 bases, and 11 bases stayed unmatched. Germline V gene lookup returns CDR1 SGHTA and CDR2 FQGNSA. The CDR3 contains 16 residues. The CDR3 DNA follows: TGTGCCAGCAGCACGAAGGGCGGGAGGTCAGCAGATACGCAGTATTTT. The encoded protein is CASSTKGGRSADTQYF.

The rearrangement uses TRBV6-5 and TRBJ2-5; 7 bases fit TRBD2. The tail of the sequence fits TRBJ2-7 better, so the J call may be wrong. Per germline, CDR1 MNHEY and CDR2 SVGAGI. The CDR3 runs to 15 residues. The CDR3 DNA reads as TGTGCCAGCAGTCCCCCGGGGAGGGGACCCTACGAGCAGTACTTC. Translating it yields CASSPPGRGPYEQYF.

This clone was seen only a few times. V gene TRBV5-1 combines with J gene TRBJ2-1; D is possibly TRBD2 (5 bases). From germline, CDR1 is SGHRS and CDR2 YFSETQ. Trimming shortened V by 8 bases and J by 8 bases, and 11 bases separated the two germline ends. The CDR3 is made up of 11 amino acids. The CDR3 spells CASRTGDEQFF. The CDR3 region has the DNA TGCGCCAGTAGGACTGGGGATGAGCAGTTCTTC.

The chain joins TRBV2 to TRBJ1-5, with 10 nucleotides matching TRBD1. V lost 6 bases and J lost 6; bases outside the gene matches: 5. Germline V gene sequence: CDR1 SNHLY, CDR2 FYNNEI. This CDR3 has 14 residues. The CDR3 protein is CASSGGQGVQPQHF. CDR3 sequence (DNA): TGTGCCAGCAGCGGTGGACAGGGGGTTCAGCCCCAGCATTTT.